These T cell receptor beta chains were read from a single sample in a study of blood T cell repertoires in COVID-19. Assay used: immunoSEQ multiplex PCR; TCRdb lists only in-frame clones, some missing. The table has fewer than 100,000 clones, 90% seen once. The specimen sequenced was peripheral blood. The receptors were gathered from a woman of 80 years or more with acute or convalescent COVID-19. Both conserved end residues are part of each CDR3. A D gene is named only where the DNA matches it firmly. Where a row states a size, it is once, few, many or the class of an expanded clone; other rows omit it.

TRBV12-3/TRBV12-4	.	TRBD1	TRBJ1-4	TGTGCCAGCAGTATTACAGGGGGCGGAAAACTGTTTTTT	CASSITGGGKLFF
TRBV6-4	.	TRBD2	TRBJ2-1	TGTGCCAGCAACCACAGACTCGCTCGGTTAGCGGGAAACAATGAGCAGTTCTTC	CASNHRLARLAGNNEQFF
TRBV5-1	.	.	TRBJ2-2	TGCGCCAGCAGCCCATATTGGGGACAGAACACCGGGGAGCTGTTTTTT	CASSPYWGQNTGELFF
TRBV6-1	.	.	TRBJ1-3	TGTGCCAGCAGTGAAGGGCCTGTCCCTGGCTCTGGAAACACCATATATTTT	CASSEGPVPGSGNTIYF
TRBV7-9	.	TRBD2	TRBJ2-5	TGTGCCAGCAGCTTAGAGGGGAGGGGGACCCAGTACTTC	CASSLEGRGTQYF
TRBV6-1	.	.	TRBJ1-5	TGTGCCAGCAGTGACAGGATGGATCAGCCCCAGCATTTT	CASSDRMDQPQHF
TRBV19	.	TRBD2	TRBJ2-2	TGTGCCAGTAGCCGACGGACTAGCGGGTACACCGGGGAGCTGTTTTTT	CASSRRTSGYTGELFF
TRBV5-8	once	.	TRBJ2-2	TGTGCCAGCCAACAGGGACGGTCGAACACCGGGGAGCTGTTTTTT	CASQQGRSNTGELFF
TRBV29-1	.	TRBD1	TRBJ1-2	TGCAGCGGGGGGGACAGGGCGAACTATGGCTACACCTTC	CSGGDRANYGYTF
TRBV3-1/TRBV3-2	.	.	TRBJ1-2	TGTGCCAGCAGCCCTTCAGGGGTCTATGGCTACACCTTC	CASSPSGVYGYTF
TRBV18	.	TRBD1	TRBJ1-1	TGTGCCAGCTCACAACAGGGGGCTGAAGCTTTCTTT	CASSQQGAEAFF
TRBV12-5	.	.	TRBJ1-5	TGTGCTAGTGGTTTGGGGACATCAGGCAATCAGCCCCAGCATTTT	CASGLGTSGNQPQHF
TRBV20-1	.	.	TRBJ2-7	TGCAGTGTCAGGGAAGACGAGCAGTACTTC	CSVREDEQYF
TRBV5-5	.	TRBD2	TRBJ2-1	TGTGCCAGCAGCTTCAGCTCTAGCGGGAGAAATGAGCAGTTCTTC	CASSFSSSGRNEQFF
TRBV9	.	TRBD2	TRBJ2-1	TGTGCCAGCAGCGTAGAGGGACTAGCGGTCAACAATGAGCAGTTCTTC	CASSVEGLAVNNEQFF
TRBV3-1/TRBV3-2	.	.	TRBJ1-5	TGTGCCAGCAGCCAGGGCAGTTATAGCAATCAGCCCCAGCATTTT	CASSQGSYSNQPQHF